The sequence of this T cell receptor beta chain was determined in a study of response to subunit inactivated influenza vaccine. Findings of the study overall: Researchers suggested that each seasonal influenza vaccination recruits few new T cells.

Via MiXCR, TCRdb re-called the RT-PCR reads, giving one row per CDR3 protein. This repertoire shows a few hundred thousand distinct CDR3 sequences, approximately 15% found once; its top ten account for approximately 12%. V lost 3 bases, J lost 4 bases, and 8 bases stayed unmatched. CDR3 size: 17 residues. Ten or more counts support this clonotype. What it binds is not known. V and J are TRBV12-3 or TRBV12-4 and TRBJ2-2; 10 positions agree with TRBD1. Sequencing was performed on PBMCs from blood, taken 11 to 12 days after vaccination. The clonotype was recovered from a man aged 50-60 years who received an inactivated influenza vaccine. CDR3 sequence: CASSFPGQGRSTGELFF. Here the CDR3 DNA reads TGTGCCAGCAGTTTCCCGGGACAGGGGCGCAGCACCGGGGAGCTGTTTTTT.